This TCR beta chain was identified in a study of T cell responses to AZD1222 COVID-19 vaccine. The CDR3 has 15 residues. In germline, CDR1 is LGHNA, CDR2 YSLEER. V lost 3 bases and J 2 bases, leaving 13 bases between the germline ends. Only in-frame clones appear in the TCRdb table, and some are missing; sequencing was by immunoSEQ multiplex PCR. The sample contains about 140,000 clones, about 90% of which appear only once. The clonotype was recovered from an adult in good health. The rearrangement joins TRBV4-3 to TRBJ1-2; D is possibly TRBD1 (6 bases). The sample consisted of peripheral blood, taken on day 0 of AZD1222 vaccination. CDR3 protein: CASSQTGTRNYGYTF. The DNA of the CDR3 is TGCGCCAGCAGCCAGACAGGAACCCGAAACTATGGCTACACCTTC.